This T cell receptor (beta chain) appears in the sequencing data of a study of blood T cells in healthy people across ages. Findings and caveats of the study: Using unsorted PBMCs precluded a conclusive naive versus antigen-experienced comparison.

Peripheral blood from each donor was collected in a volume of ten milliliters. Points on this clonotype: Its antigen remains unknown.

Looked up from germline, CDR1 is SGHVS and CDR2 is FQNEAQ. This CDR3 comprises 14 residues. V shed 4 bases and J shed 6 bases, with 12 bases lying between them. Then a second PCR, running about 6 to 11 cycles, was carried out with a sample-barcoded 5' primer and a J-beta primer mix. A 12-random-nucleotide template-switch adaptor tagged each cDNA molecule. Sequencing of every sample gave 2.5 million or more CDR3-containing paired-end reads. TCRdb ran MiXCR on the 5' RACE reads and lists one entry per CDR3 protein. The data contain some 1.1 million distinct CDR3 sequences, roughly two fifths of them singletons.

V usage is TRBV7-8 and J usage is TRBJ1-4; D may be TRBD1 (5 bases). This TCR came from a man between 18 and 29 years old in good health. Specimen: blood. CDR3 in DNA: TGTGCCAGCAGCTATGGGGGGTTTTATGAAAAACTGTTTTTT. Translating gives CASSYGGFYEKLFF. Supplemented by reference TRBV7-8 and TRBJ1-4, the full variable domain reads GAGVSQSPRYKVAKRGQDVALRCDPISGHVSLFWYQQALGQGPEFLTYFQNEAQLDKSGLPSDRFFAERPEGSVSTLKIQRTQQEDSAVYLCASSYGGFYEKLFFGSGTQLSVL.